This passage covers 2 T cell receptor beta chains from one sample sequenced in a study of technical replicates of blood from several donors listed by TCRdb under 2017. The library was generated by the immunoSEQ multiplex PCR assay. TCRdb took this table from immuneACCESS and kept in-frame rearrangements with V and J called. Such tables lack part of the clones; where checked against another copy, unresolved V genes explain under half of the gap, and the rest is unexplained. This sample is represented by around 80,000 clones; around 94% of them were singletons. 0.39% of the sample lies in the top ten. Sequencing was performed on T cells isolated from PBMCs. All receptors derive from a human donor in good health.

The chain carries TRBV5-1 and TRBJ2-1; D is possibly TRBD2 (5 bases). With 2 bases removed from V and 8 bases from J, the gap between germline ends came to 14 bases. The CDR3 has 14 amino acids. CDR1 and CDR2 from the germline V gene are SGHRS and YFSETQ. CDR3 residues: CASSLLVGSYEQFF. The DNA for the CDR3 is TGCGCCAGCAGCTTACTAGTAGGCTCTTATGAGCAGTTCTTC.

This chain links TRBV5-1 with TRBJ2-5, with 8 bases matching TRBD2. From germline, CDR1 is SGHRS and CDR2 YFSETQ. The CDR3 spans 13 residues. Germline trimming cut 7 bases from V and 3 bases from J; bases unmatched to any gene: 5. The CDR3 DNA sequence: TGCGCCAGCCAGCGGGAGCCTGAAGAGACCCAGTACTTC. This codes for CASQREPEETQYF.